The 18 T cell receptor beta chains listed next were all sequenced from one sample in a study of CD8+CD57+ T cells in acquired aplastic anemia. CDR3 and TCR beta VDJ profiling relied on genomic DNA as the template. TCRdb re-called the reads with MiXCR, one entry per CDR3 protein. The sample records about 200,000 distinct CDR3 sequences, about half being singletons. Patients picked for sequencing had shown CD8+CD57+ cell expansion detected by flow cytometry. Input material: sorted CD4+, CD8+, or CD8+CD57+ T cells (not recorded which) from PBMCs. The receptors stem from a human donor with aplastic anemia.

As regards this clonotype: A much larger clonotype is one base distant, so this may be a read error. The rearrangement joins TRBV6-1 to TRBJ1-2, with D perhaps TRBD1 (6 bases). V gave up 2 bases and J gave up 2 bases, with 9 bases separating them. CDR3 size: 14 residues. Germline values: CDR1 MNHNS, CDR2 SASEGT. In nucleotides, the CDR3 is TGTGCCAGCAGTGAACCGCAGGGGAACTATGGCTACACCTTC. Translating gives CASSEPQGNYGYTF.

The rearrangement links TRBV10-3 to TRBJ2-3; TRBD2 might be the D (6 bases). The CDR3 loop spans 14 amino acids. V was clipped by 6 bases and J by 0 bases, with 10 bases between them. Germline CDR1 and CDR2: ENHRY and SYGVKD. The CDR3 reads CAISQGTSTDTQYF. The CDR3 region has the DNA TGTGCCATCAGCCAAGGGACTAGCACAGATACGCAGTATTTT.

This clonotype was detected ten times or more. At one end the junction does not follow the germline gene, possibly because of a read error. The chain combines TRBV20-1 with TRBJ2-1, with TRBD2 identical over 11 bases. Germline lookup yields CDR1 DFQATT and CDR2 SNEGSKA (reference sequence). This CDR3 has 14 amino acids. In DNA, the CDR3 is TGCAGTCCTAGAGGGACTAGCGGTCACAATGAGCAGTTCTTC. Translating gives CSPRGTSGHNEQFF.

In DNA, the CDR3 is TGTGCCAGTATCCCACAGGGTAGTCATGGCTACACCTTC. This gives the protein CASIPQGSHGYTF. V and J are TRBV19 and TRBJ1-2; D possibly corresponds to TRBD1 (6 bases). The V end lost 7 bases, the J end lost 6 bases, and 15 bases lay between the germline ends. The CDR3 contains 13 residues. In germline, CDR1 is LNHDA, CDR2 SQIVND (reference sequence).

This chain links TRBV5-1 with TRBJ1-2; no reliable D call. V lost 0 bases and J 0 bases, leaving 6 bases between the germline ends. CDR3 length: 14 residues. Germline CDR1 SGHRS, CDR2 YFSETQ. Written as DNA, the CDR3 is TGCGCCAGCAGCTTGGGGGGTACTAACTATGGCTACACCTTC. Encoded protein: CASSLGGTNYGYTF.

The rearrangement joins TRBV15 to TRBJ1-5, with 7 bases that match TRBD1. V lost 2 bases, J lost 1 base, and 14 bases stayed unmatched. Germline V gene sequence: CDR1 LNHNV, CDR2 YYDKDF (reference sequence). The CDR3 extends over 19 amino acids. DNA for the CDR3: TGTGCCACCAGCAGATATACCGGGACAGTGGGGGAAAGCAATCAGCCCCAGCATTTT. Amino acid sequence: CATSRYTGTVGESNQPQHF. Using reference TRBV15 and TRBJ1-5 for the parts outside the CDR3, the full variable domain is DAMVIQNPRYQVTQFGKPVTLSCSQTLNHNVMYWYQQKSSQAPKLLFHYYDKDFNNEADTPDNFQSRRPNTSFCFLDIRSPGLGDTAMYLCATSRYTGTVGESNQPQHFGDGTRLSIL.

In the case of this clonotype: A much larger clone differs by one base, so this may be a read error. The chain employs TRBV3-1 and TRBJ1-6; 10 bases line up with TRBD1. The CDR3 runs to 15 residues. Trimming cost V 6 bases and J 9 bases; bases outside gene matches: 8. Germline V lookup: CDR1 LGHDT, CDR2 YNNKEL (reference sequence). CDR3 DNA sequence: TGTGCCAGCAGAAGACAGGGGGCGATAACTTCACCCCTCCACTTT. It encodes CASRRQGAITSPLHF.

A remark on this clonotype: A junction end diverges from the germline sequence, so it may reflect a read error. This sequence joins TRBV10-1 and TRBJ1-4, with D uncertain. The CDR3 is 15 residues long. CDR1 and CDR2 (germline): WNHNN, SYGVQD (reference sequence). The CDR3 region is CASSLEGTDGEELFF. CDR3 DNA: TGCGCCAGCAGCCTCGAGGGTACCGATGGTGAAGAACTGTTTTTT.

This chain connects TRBV20-1 to TRBJ1-2; D is possibly TRBD1 (6 bases). Germline loops: CDR1 DFQATT, CDR2 SNEGSKA (reference sequence). The length of the CDR3 is 13 residues. V lost 3 bases, J lost 7 bases, and 15 bases lay in between. The CDR3 nucleotides read TGCAGTGCTAGGGGAGGCAGGGGTGCTGGCTACACCTTC. Translation: CSARGGRGAGYTF.

In regard to this clonotype: A clone one base away is much larger, so this may be a read error. The chain has TRBV6-5 and TRBJ2-7; the D is unclear. Germline CDR1 and CDR2: MNHEY and SVGAGI. The CDR3 runs 15 residues. The V end was cut by 0 bases, the J end by 0 bases, with 9 bases between. CDR3 region: CASSYSTPHSYEQYF. Written as DNA, the CDR3 is TGTGCCAGCAGTTACTCGACTCCTCACTCCTACGAGCAGTACTTC.

This clonotype was found a few times. Being one base from a much bigger clone, this may be a read error. The chain links TRBV5-1 to TRBJ1-1, with 7 bases lining up with TRBD1. The CDR3 length is 15 residues. The V gene's germline CDR1 is SGHRS and CDR2 YFSETQ. CDR3 protein: CASSGAGTANTGAFF. The CDR3 region has the DNA TGCGCCAGCAGCGGGGCCGGGACAGCCAACACTGGAGCTTTCTTT.

The chain carries TRBV6-1 and TRBJ1-3; TRBD1 matches at 8 bases. Germline loops: CDR1 MNHNS, CDR2 SASEGT. The J segment lost 1 base and the V segment lost 6 bases, leaving 8 bases of the junction unmatched. The CDR3 sequence is 16 residues long. The CDR3 region is CASSRDRTASGNTIYF. In nucleotides, the CDR3 is TGTGCCAGCAGCCGGGACAGGACTGCTTCTGGAAACACCATATATTTT.

This clonotype was detected ten times or more. The chain couples TRBV6-6 to TRBJ2-1; 8 nucleotides match TRBD2. The germline V gene has CDR1 MNHNY and CDR2 SVGAGI (reference sequence). This CDR3 has 13 amino acids. Unmatched junction bases numbered 3, after V lost 2 bases and J lost 9 bases. The CDR3 region has the DNA TGTGCCAGCAGTTACGGCGGGGGGCCTGAGCAGTTCTTC. Translation gives CASSYGGGPEQFF.

The sample holds many counts of this clonotype. The chain carries TRBV6-5 and TRBJ2-5, with D tentatively TRBD1 (5 bases). Germline loops: CDR1 MNHEY, CDR2 SVGAGI. The CDR3 length is 14 residues. V shed 0 bases and J shed 5 bases, with 10 bases lying between them. The CDR3 loop reads CASSYSRGHETQYF. The CDR3 region has the DNA TGTGCCAGCAGTTACTCTAGGGGCCACGAGACCCAGTACTTC.

The sample holds a few counts of this clonotype. A read error may produce the germline difference seen at one junction end. V gene TRBV5-1 combines with J gene TRBJ1-6; no reliable D call. The V gene's germline CDR1 is SGHRS and CDR2 YFSETQ. The CDR3 totals 15 residues. CDR3 bases: TGCGCCAGCAGAGAAGTTACCGCGGACCATTCACCCCTCCGCTTT. Protein product: CASREVTADHSPLRF.

This clonotype was observed at least ten times. This chain uses TRBV4-1 with TRBJ1-2, with D perhaps matching TRBD1 (5 bases). V lost 5 bases and J 4 bases, leaving 20 bases between the germline ends. This CDR3 spans 16 amino acids. Germline CDR1 MGHRA, CDR2 YSYEKL. The CDR3 nucleotides read TGCGCCAGCAGCGGGGAACAGGTTGGGAGGACCTATGGCTACACCTTC. Translated: CASSGEQVGRTYGYTF.

This chain joins TRBV2 and TRBJ1-6, with D possibly TRBD1 on 5 matching bases. This CDR3 comprises 15 residues. Germline values: CDR1 SNHLY, CDR2 FYNNEI. V dropped 7 bases and J dropped 6 bases, with 16 bases sitting between them. CDR3 coding DNA: TGTGCCAGCACGGACGGGACGATATTTAATTCACCCCTCCACTTT. Amino acids: CASTDGTIFNSPLHF. Variable domain in full (rest from reference TRBV2 and TRBJ1-6): EPEVTQTPSHQVTQMGQEVILRCVPISNHLYFYWYRQILGQKVEFLVSFYNNEISEKSEIFDDQFSVERPDGSNFTLKIRSTKLEDSAMYFCASTDGTIFNSPLHFGNGTRLTVT.

The chain joins TRBV6-6 to TRBJ1-5, with D maybe TRBD1 (6 bases). There are 16 residues in the CDR3. V was cut by 2 bases and J by 5 bases, with 16 bases left in between. Germline V gene lookup returns CDR1 MNHNY and CDR2 SVGAGI (reference sequence). DNA for the CDR3: TGTGCCAGCAGTTACGCCAGATTGGACAGAGATCAGCCCCAGCATTTT. As protein: CASSYARLDRDQPQHF.